This record looks at one T cell receptor (beta chain) sequence and its context. Antigen: not known. The study treated chemo-refractory metastatic non-small-cell lung cancer patients with focal radiation plus ipilimumab CTLA-4 blockade. The CDR3 extends over 16 amino acids. Germline CDR1 SGHDT, CDR2 YYEEEE. Germline trimming cut 4 bases from V and 4 bases from J; bases unmatched to any gene: 9. The sample comes from a study of radiotherapy plus CTLA-4 blockade in lung cancer. The table came from immunoSEQ multiplex PCR; TCRdb's copy has only in-frame clones and leaves some out. The table records 42,000 or so clones, 79% of them present only once. Study results and limitations: Blood saw expansion of tumor-derived TCR clones after radiotherapy plus ipilimumab.

The chain links TRBV5-6 to TRBJ1-2, with 11 bases fitting TRBD1. This receptor was identified in a human donor with non-small cell lung cancer that progressed on radiotherapy plus ipilimumab. The starting material was peripheral blood, obtained from a patient treated with radiotherapy plus ipilimumab. CDR3: CASSPRRTGGGYGYTF. CDR3 nucleotide sequence: TGTGCCAGCAGCCCAAGGAGGACAGGGGGCGGCTATGGCTACACCTTC.